This T cell receptor (beta chain) was found in a study of HIV-infected patients and healthy controls (dated by TCRdb to the mid-2010s). The study in broad terms: After three months of therapy, CD4 counts in 14 of 16 patients increased to a modest but significant degree while remaining below normal ranges. Relative to controls, total CDR3 counts per chain did not differ significantly, and patients lacked overall T-cell lymphocytopenia. CD8 counts did not change consistently during early therapy, while the CD4:CD8 ratio increased slightly. The study asked whether deep sequencing of the TCR repertoire from small blood samples of HIV patients could detect immune perturbation and reconstitution. Viral load fell below detection in most of the 16 patients by the second bleed and in all patients following a further year of therapy.

In this sample, this clonotype turned up many times. Its antigen is currently not known. No much larger clone is present one base from it, and per-base qualities are unavailable. Study-level results and caveats: Sequencing depth was restricted by the use of whole blood, which also prevented the dynamics of distinct T-cell subpopulations from being separated. During therapy, HIV-associated CDR3s significantly decreased in frequency, while CMV-associated CDR3s did not change significantly, though most became more frequent. Donor HLA types were not determined in the study. Significantly different mean usage between HIV-infected patients and controls was observed for eight alpha and eight beta V genes. Comparisons were complicated by unequal numbers of distinct sequences between patients and controls, and rare events from HIV-infected data were overweighted by size-matching. Alpha-chain CDR3s from MAIT cells appeared at high frequency in healthy controls but were severely depleted in HIV+ repertoires. The study cohorts differed slightly in age and sex profile, but those differences did not account for the observed differences in diversity. In HIV-infected patients, the apparent post-therapy recovery of the Gini index was not replicated in size-matched repertoire data. Both the Jaccard index and the count of highly shared sequences showed that healthy controls shared more CDR3s between individuals than HIV+ patients did. Compared with untreated HIV+ repertoires, healthy control repertoires had roughly threefold more distinct CDR3s and a higher Shannon diversity. A major limit on how widely the findings apply, in the view of the authors, was that only sixteen HIV-infected individuals were processed. Oligoclonality may be reflected in the significantly higher mean Gini indices of HIV-infected repertoires compared with controls. Alpha-beta chain pairing was not determined in the samples.

Whole blood was used without fractionating the cells, so the repertoire represented all peripheral T cells without sorting. For RNA extraction, less than 3 ml of peripheral blood was drawn into Tempus tubes. HIV-infected adults not yet given antiretroviral therapy and scheduled to start treatment were recruited, and the first sixteen eligible patients underwent processing. Treatment interruptions were among the grounds for excluding patients from enrollment, as were febrile or AIDS-related illness, tumors, hepatitis B or C coinfection, immunomodulatory therapy and recent vaccination. Residual genomic DNA was removed with the TURBO-DNase kit and globin mRNA was depleted with GLOBINclear. Just before antiretroviral therapy was started, pretreatment blood was collected from HIV-infected patients. Trimming removed 5 bases from V and 2 bases from J, leaving 16 bases between the germline ends. From the germline V gene, CDR1 is SGHVS and CDR2 is FQNEAQ. The CDR3 runs 15 residues from the cysteine to the phenylalanine. Only the CDR3 DNA is retained, 45 bases long and in frame from the first base.

500 ng RNA was reverse transcribed with SuperScript III using primers against the alpha and beta constant regions. Separate libraries for the alpha and beta chains were generated through chain-specific third strand synthesis that incorporated multiplexing indices. To avoid primer bias, the protocol used one single primer pair to amplify every rearrangement within a chain, and the protocol also attached molecular barcodes to each cDNA molecule. Purified cDNA was joined by T4 RNA Ligase 1 to a 5' RACE adapter carrying a random hexamer and the SP2 sequencing primer site. The authors primed second strand synthesis from the SP2 site with Phusion polymerase and used slow temperature ramps to favor optimal annealing. Two random hexamer sequences, both added before amplification and joined together, made up the 12-nucleotide barcode of each molecule. An amplification PCR of around 25 cycles with P5s and P7 primers came after a short first PCR that had added P5 and P7 adapter elements plus a second index. In total the libraries went through around 26 PCR cycles, after which the libraries were quantified on a Qubit, sized on a Bioanalyzer, and diluted to around 3.9 nM. The normalized libraries were sequenced on an Illumina MiSeq using 2 x 250 paired-end kits. Into about 10 ul Tris-Cl, the reverse transcription reactions were eluted following cleanup on MinElute columns. A 1:1 ratio of AMPure XP beads was used to clean the adapter ligations after they had run for about 23 hours at 16 degrees C. As for the authors' bioinformatics: Demultiplexed FASTQ files were processed with a modified Decombinator that output V, J, insert and barcode information. Any sequence that shared a barcode yet differed from the dominant sequence was discarded as an error, and the number of original cDNA molecules was estimated by counting barcodes clustered at Levenshtein distance 3. For downstream analyses, the R packages ineq, vegan, igraph and RCytoscape were used, along with IMGT nomenclature and CDR3 definitions. V gene usage was computed over distinct sequences, each TCR counted once to avoid skew from clonal expansion. Within a donor, similarity networks joined unique CDR3 amino acid sequences in every case where two of them were separated by a single Levenshtein edit. In the repertoires, a search was made for a compiled set of published HIV-specific CDR3s (approximately 94 alpha, some 680 beta) and CMV-specific CDR3s (around 13 alpha, over 250 beta). Random subsampling to size-matched repertoires showed patients' decreased diversity was not caused by their lower sequence numbers. TCRdb itself trimmed the public reads at Q25 with fastp, ran MiXCR and retained productive beta chains. Every CDR3 protein is listed once, alongside the most common genes and DNA of its rows. The V and J calls come from TCRdb's annotation, not from the publication. The sample contains approximately 9,700 distinct CDR3 sequences, 7.3% of them found a single time. Under 40% of the sample rests with the top ten.

The material was blood, obtained before antiretroviral therapy. The TCR was taken from an adult with HIV infection. This sequence uses TRBV7-8 and TRBJ2-7; the D region possibly corresponds to TRBD1 (5 bases align). The nucleotides read TGTGCCAGCAGCCTGACAGTCTCCCTTCCCTACGAGCAGTACTTC. It specifies CASSLTVSLPYEQYF.